The 30 T cell receptor beta chains reported below all come from one sample, sequenced in a study of CD8+CD57+ T cells in acquired aplastic anemia listed by TCRdb under 2018. Sequencer: Illumina HiSeq 2000. Genomic DNA was used as template for profiling of TCR beta VDJ combinations and CDR3 sequences. Through fastp at Q25 and MiXCR, TCRdb rebuilt clones from the public reads, retaining in-frame beta chains. Rows with a matching CDR3 protein are joined into one entry that keeps the most common DNA and genes. The sample profile shows around 150,000 distinct CDR3 sequences; 40% to 50% of them were found once. The leading ten clones occupy around 3% of the sample. Expansion of CD8+CD57+ cells had been shown by flow cytometry in the patients chosen for sequencing. The sequenced material came from sorted CD4+, CD8+, or CD8+CD57+ T cells (not recorded which) from PBMCs. Receptor source: a human donor with aplastic anemia.

This clonotype was detected ten times or more. The chain carries TRBV11-2 and TRBJ2-4; 7 bases line up with TRBD2. This CDR3 has 17 amino acids. The V gene's germline CDR1 is SGHAT and CDR2 FQNNGV. The J segment lost 0 bases and the V segment lost 2 bases, leaving 7 bases of the junction unmatched. The CDR3 here is CASSLKSGALAKNIQYF. The DNA for the CDR3 is TGTGCCAGCAGCTTAAAGAGCGGGGCCCTAGCCAAAAACATTCAGTACTTC.

V gene TRBV10-3 combines with J gene TRBJ1-1, with unresolved D. V was trimmed by 3 bases and J by 5 bases, leaving 7 bases between them. Per the germline V gene, CDR1 is ENHRY and CDR2 is SYGVKD. This CDR3 is 12 amino acids long. Written as DNA, the CDR3 is TGTGCCATCAGTGAAAGAGGTACTGAAGCTTTCTTT. Its translation is CAISERGTEAFF.

In its sample, this clonotype was seen many times. The V gene is TRBV19, the J gene TRBJ1-4, with 8 bases matching TRBD1. The CDR3 is made up of 15 amino acids. Germline lookup yields CDR1 LNHDA and CDR2 SQIVND (reference sequence). The ends lost 6 bases at V and 7 bases at J; junction bases unmatched: 10. The CDR3 nucleotides read TGTGCCAGTAGACCCGACAGGGGCGGTCGTGAAAAACTGTTTTTT. Translating it yields CASRPDRGGREKLFF.

The chain combines TRBV20-1 with TRBJ1-5; D unclear. V was pared by 1 base and J by 6 bases, with 10 bases between. The CDR3 has 13 amino acids. Germline V gene sequence: CDR1 DFQATT, CDR2 SNEGSKA (reference sequence). The CDR3 sequence: CSARAGLGQPQHF. CDR3 sequence (DNA): TGCAGTGCTAGAGCCGGATTGGGTCAGCCCCAGCATTTT.

Ten or more counts support this clonotype. This chain joins TRBV19 and TRBJ2-7; D uncertain. CDR3 length equals 13 residues. V was trimmed by 5 bases and J by 9 bases, leaving 17 bases between them. CDR1 is LNHDA, CDR2 SQIVND, per germline (reference sequence). The CDR3 nucleotides are TGTGCCAGTAGTCCCCAAGGAAGGGTCGGGCAGTACTTC. Translating it yields CASSPQGRVGQYF.

This sequence joins TRBV12-3 or TRBV12-4 and TRBJ2-1; D might be TRBD2 (6 bases). V was shortened by 9 bases and J by 4 bases, with 10 bases between the two germline ends. The CDR3 has 12 amino acids. CDR3 bases: TGTGCCAGTAACCGGGGGTACAATGAGCAGTTCTTC. It encodes CASNRGYNEQFF.

This clonotype has at least ten counts. This sequence joins TRBV10-3 and TRBJ2-7; D unresolved. The CDR3 spans 16 residues. V gave up 8 bases and J gave up 0 bases, with 20 bases separating them. Per the germline V gene, CDR1 is ENHRY and CDR2 is SYGVKD. CDR3 protein: CAISPLSGQSSYEQYF. The CDR3 region has the DNA TGTGCCATCTCACCATTATCAGGCCAAAGCTCCTACGAGCAGTACTTC.

In its sample, this clonotype was seen many times. The chain couples TRBV25-1 to TRBJ1-1; D is unclear. The CDR3 has 11 residues. With 8 bases removed from V and 4 bases from J, the gap between germline ends came to 8 bases. The V gene's germline CDR1 is MGHDK and CDR2 SYGVNS. The CDR3 protein is CASLGSTEAFF. In nucleotides, the CDR3 is TGTGCCAGCCTGGGGAGCACTGAAGCTTTCTTT.

This clonotype showed up many times. This chain uses TRBV20-1 with TRBJ2-1; 10 bases line up with TRBD2. Losses at the gene ends were 4 bases for V and 10 bases for J; bases not matched to a gene: 10. This CDR3 has 14 residues. Germline V lookup: CDR1 DFQATT, CDR2 SNEGSKA (reference sequence). The CDR3 reads CSAKELAGWGEQFF. DNA for the CDR3: TGCAGTGCTAAGGAACTAGCGGGATGGGGGGAGCAGTTCTTC.

CDR3 amino acids: CASPGAGGYNEQFF. The CDR3 nucleotides read TGTGCCAGCCCCGGAGCGGGGGGCTACAATGAGCAGTTCTTC. The V and J genes are TRBV2 and TRBJ2-1; 9 positions agree with TRBD2. V trimming: 8 bases; J trimming: 3 bases; junction bases outside the gene matches: 5. CDR3 length equals 14 residues. Germline values: CDR1 SNHLY, CDR2 FYNNEI.

V is TRBV5-1 and J is TRBJ1-5; TRBD1 agrees at 7 bases. The CDR3 is made up of 15 amino acids. The J segment lost 5 bases and the V segment lost 5 bases, leaving 10 bases of the junction unmatched. Germline assignment: CDR1 SGHRS and CDR2 YFSETQ. The CDR3 region has the DNA TGCGCCAGCAGTTTAATCACAGGGGCCGATCAGCCCCAGCATTTT. Translated, it gives CASSLITGADQPQHF.

This sequence joins TRBV10-3 and TRBJ2-5, with D possibly matching TRBD2 (5 bases). Germline lookup yields CDR1 ENHRY and CDR2 SYGVKD. Between the trimmed V and J ends, which lost 0 bases and 4 bases, there was a span of 9 bases. The CDR3 covers 14 residues. The CDR3 here is CAISESSAGETQYF. The CDR3 region has the DNA TGTGCCATCAGTGAGTCATCGGCGGGAGAGACCCAGTACTTC.

Many counts were recorded for this clonotype. CDR3 nucleotide sequence: TGTGCCGGGTCCTCGGGCACCGGGGAGCTGTTTTTT. The encoded protein is CAGSSGTGELFF. The J gene is TRBJ2-2, the V gene TRBV24-1; D not certain. The CDR3 covers 12 residues. V lost 12 bases to trimming and J lost 4 bases, with 11 bases between them. Germline V lookup: CDR1 KGHDR, CDR2 SFDVKD.

This clonotype was detected only a few times. In DNA form, the CDR3 reads TGTGCCACCAGTGAATCAGGATCTGGGGCCAACGTCCTGACTTTC. Residues: CATSESGSGANVLTF. The chain carries TRBV24-1 and TRBJ2-6; D remains ambiguous. V was cut by 4 bases and J by 1 base, with 7 bases left in between. This CDR3 contains 15 residues. From germline, CDR1 is KGHDR and CDR2 SFDVKD.

V and J are TRBV7-2 and TRBJ2-7, with D unresolved. Germline CDR1 is SGHTA and CDR2 is FQGNSA. This CDR3 comprises 14 residues. Trimming stripped 8 bases from V and 6 bases from J, with 20 bases between. DNA for the CDR3: TGTGCCAGCCGCGACTCCTGTAGTCGAACCGAGCAGTACTTC. It yields the protein CASRDSCSRTEQYF.

This clonotype was seen a handful of times. V is TRBV11-2 and J is TRBJ2-3; D is possibly TRBD2 (5 bases). The CDR3 contains 15 residues. Trimming cost V 4 bases and J 1 base, with 12 bases left between them. Germline loops: CDR1 SGHAT, CDR2 FQNNGV. CDR3 amino acids: CASSSAGGRTDTQYF. The CDR3 bases are TGTGCCAGCAGCTCGGCGGGCGGTCGCACAGATACGCAGTATTTT.

The CDR3 region has the DNA TGTGCCAGCAGTGCCGACAGGGGCGGTCAGCCCCAGCATTTT. Its protein product is CASSADRGGQPQHF. V is TRBV2 and J is TRBJ1-5; 8 nucleotides agree with TRBD1. The junction had 5 bases not matched to a gene; V was cut back by 4 bases and J by 6 bases. The CDR3 is made up of 14 amino acids. CDR1 SNHLY and CDR2 FYNNEI come from the germline V gene.

This clonotype was observed at least ten times. The V call is TRBV7-9, the J call TRBJ1-2; D is unresolved. V was cut by 1 base and J by 4 bases, with 13 bases left in between. Germline CDR1 SEHNR, CDR2 FQNEAQ (reference sequence). This CDR3 is 15 amino acids long. The CDR3 bases are TGTGCCAGCAGCTTAGGTAACGCCCTGGCCTATGGCTACACCTTC. It yields the protein CASSLGNALAYGYTF.

Regarding this clonotype: A read error is possible here, since a much larger clone lies one base away. The rearrangement links TRBV11-1 to TRBJ1-2, with TRBD1 matching 7 bases. After removal of 6 bases from V and 8 bases from J, the junction contained 15 bases not matched to a gene. The CDR3 loop spans 15 amino acids. Germline CDR1 is SGHAT and CDR2 is FQDESV (reference sequence). CDR3 in amino acids: CASSMAQGLSGGYTF. The CDR3 nucleotides are TGTGCCAGCAGTATGGCACAGGGGCTCTCAGGCGGCTACACCTTC.

The CDR3 region has the DNA TGTGCCAGTAGTGACGGGACCGAGTACAATGAGCAGTTCTTC. Amino acids: CASSDGTEYNEQFF. The genes are TRBV19 and TRBJ2-1; D might be TRBD1 or TRBD2, each matching 5 bases. The germline V gene encodes CDR1 LNHDA and CDR2 SQIVND (reference sequence). The CDR3 length is 14 residues. V lost 5 bases and J lost 4, with 12 bases in between.

As to this clonotype: A read error may explain this, as a much larger clone is one base away. The chain couples TRBV30 to TRBJ1-6, with D perhaps TRBD1 (5 bases). The CDR3 loop spans 14 amino acids. The V gene's germline CDR1 is GTSNPN and CDR2 SVGIG (reference sequence). The CDR3 DNA sequence: TGTGCCCGGAGTCGAGGCAGGGAAACATCACCCCTCCACTTT. It yields the protein CARSRGRETSPLHF.

At least ten counts were recorded for this clonotype. The CDR3 sequence is CASLEPDTQYF. CDR3 bases: TGTGCCAGTCTCGAGCCCGATACGCAGTATTTT. The chain has TRBV9 and TRBJ2-3, with no clear D. Looked up from germline, CDR1 is SGDLS and CDR2 is YYNGEE. The CDR3 is 11 residues long. Trimming removed 8 bases at V and 6 bases at J, with 10 bases between.

This clonotype was recorded a few times. The chain carries TRBV9 and TRBJ2-1; 9 positions agree with TRBD2. Trimming cost V 4 bases and J 8 bases; bases outside gene matches: 13. The CDR3 is 16 residues long. Germline values: CDR1 SGDLS, CDR2 YYNGEE. The CDR3 reads CASSLLSAGGPYEQFF. The CDR3 coding sequence is TGTGCCAGCAGCCTTCTGAGTGCGGGAGGGCCCTATGAGCAGTTCTTC. Complete variable domain (other parts from reference TRBV9 and TRBJ2-1): DSGVTQTPKHLITATGQRVTLRCSPRSGDLSVYWYQQSLDQGLQFLIQYYNGEERAKGNILERFSAQQFPDLHSELNLSSLELGDSALYFCASSLLSAGGPYEQFFGPGTRLTVL.

This clonotype was seen ten or more times. A junction boundary mismatches the germline segment, possibly from a read error. This rearrangement joins TRBV20-1 to TRBJ1-5, with a tentative D call TRBD1 (5 bases). Germline lookup yields CDR1 DFQATT and CDR2 SNEGSKA (reference sequence). There are 13 residues in the CDR3. The CDR3 here is CSARDSVNQPQHF. The DNA for the CDR3 is TGCAGTGCCAGAGACAGTGTCAATCAGCCCCAGCATTTT.

This chain uses TRBV6-1 with TRBJ1-1; D is undetermined. Trimming removed 0 bases at V and 4 bases at J, with 6 bases between. This CDR3 region has 13 residues. Germline V gives CDR1 MNHNS, CDR2 SASEGT. The CDR3, as DNA: TGTGCCAGCAGTGAAGCGCAGAGCACTGAAGCTTTCTTT. It yields the protein CASSEAQSTEAFF.

The chain couples TRBV19 to TRBJ1-5, with D hard to call. The germline CDR1 and CDR2 sequences are LNHDA and SQIVND (reference sequence). The CDR3 consists of 16 residues. Trimming shortened V by 10 bases and J by 0 bases, and 19 bases separated the two germline ends. The CDR3 DNA reads as TGTGCCACTCTTCCCCGGGTGGGCAATAGCAATCAGCCCCAGCATTTT. This translates into CATLPRVGNSNQPQHF.

The chain employs TRBV19 and TRBJ1-2, with 9 nucleotides matching TRBD1. Per the germline V gene, CDR1 is LNHDA and CDR2 is SQIVND (reference sequence). The CDR3 runs 15 residues. V shed 5 bases, J shed 5 bases, and the junction held 9 bases outside the gene matches. The CDR3 loop reads CASSVRDRAPYGYTF. CDR3 DNA sequence: TGTGCCAGTAGTGTCCGGGACAGGGCACCGTATGGCTACACCTTC.

The genes are TRBV20-1 and TRBJ1-1; D gene uncertain. V was cut by 0 bases and J by 8 bases, with 7 bases left in between. Germline CDR1 is DFQATT and CDR2 is SNEGSKA (reference sequence). The CDR3 has 11 amino acids. The CDR3 bases are TGCAGTGCTAGAGAACAGACCGAAGCTTTCTTT. Its translation: CSAREQTEAFF.

The V and J genes are TRBV2 and TRBJ2-5, with no clear D. The V end lost 5 bases, the J end lost 7 bases, and 11 bases lay between the germline ends. Germline V gives CDR1 SNHLY, CDR2 FYNNEI. This CDR3 has 12 amino acids. This CDR3 reads CASSSTEVTQYF. CDR3 sequence (DNA): TGTGCCAGCAGTTCTACAGAAGTGACCCAGTACTTC.

The chain links TRBV29-1 to TRBJ1-2, with no clear D. CDR3 length equals 13 residues. CDR1 and CDR2 from the germline V gene are SQVTM and ANQGSEA. The V end was cut by 2 bases, the J end by 3 bases, with 10 bases between. This chain's CDR3 is CSVESGSDYGYTF. CDR3 nucleotide sequence: TGCAGCGTTGAATCCGGGTCTGACTATGGCTACACCTTC.